This TCR beta chain appears in the sequencing data of a study of T cell responses to AZD1222 COVID-19 vaccine. Study background: Whether given at about 4 or about 12 weeks, second doses were pooled. Study-wide results and caveats: Samples come after the peak T cell response, not at day 14. A mostly white British donor set with more females was recruited, and clonal diversity was possibly underestimated. Dominant CD4 TCR responses targeted spike regions 160-218 and 743-854.

Points on this clone: Its antigen remains unknown.

TCRdb's copy holds only in-frame clones and misses some; the assay was immunoSEQ multiplex PCR. The data show 150,000 to 200,000 clones, 85% to 95% seen once. The CDR3 is 14 amino acids. Per the germline V gene, CDR1 is LGHDT and CDR2 is YNNKEL (reference sequence). V was pared by 1 base and J by 6 bases, with 4 bases of the junction left unmatched. Sequences were derived from peripheral blood, sampled on day 0 of AZD1222 vaccination. The chain employs TRBV3-1 (or the pseudogene TRBV3-2) and TRBJ2-7; 9 positions match TRBD2. The clonotype originates from an adult in good health. The CDR3 sequence is CASSQGAGGREQYF. In DNA, the CDR3 is TGTGCCAGCAGCCAAGGGGCGGGGGGGCGCGAGCAGTACTTC.